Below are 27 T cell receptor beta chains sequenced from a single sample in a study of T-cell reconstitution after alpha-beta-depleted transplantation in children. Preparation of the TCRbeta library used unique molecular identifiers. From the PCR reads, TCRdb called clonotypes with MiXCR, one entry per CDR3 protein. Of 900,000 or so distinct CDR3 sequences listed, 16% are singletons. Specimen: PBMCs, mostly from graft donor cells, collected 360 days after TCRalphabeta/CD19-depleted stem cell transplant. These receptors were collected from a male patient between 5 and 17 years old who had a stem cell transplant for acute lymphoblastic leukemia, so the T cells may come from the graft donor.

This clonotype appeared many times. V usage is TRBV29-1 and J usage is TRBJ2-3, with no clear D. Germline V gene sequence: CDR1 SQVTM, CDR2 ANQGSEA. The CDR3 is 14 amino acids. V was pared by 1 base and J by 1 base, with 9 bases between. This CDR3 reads CSVEGMVRTDTQYF. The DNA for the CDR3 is TGCAGCGTTGAAGGAATGGTACGCACAGATACGCAGTATTTT.

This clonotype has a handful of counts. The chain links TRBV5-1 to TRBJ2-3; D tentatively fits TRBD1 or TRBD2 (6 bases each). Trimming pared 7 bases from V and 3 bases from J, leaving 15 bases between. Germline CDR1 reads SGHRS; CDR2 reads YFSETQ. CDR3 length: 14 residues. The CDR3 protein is CASGVGGVTDTQYF. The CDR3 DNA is TGCGCCAGCGGGGTCGGGGGCGTAACAGATACGCAGTATTTT.

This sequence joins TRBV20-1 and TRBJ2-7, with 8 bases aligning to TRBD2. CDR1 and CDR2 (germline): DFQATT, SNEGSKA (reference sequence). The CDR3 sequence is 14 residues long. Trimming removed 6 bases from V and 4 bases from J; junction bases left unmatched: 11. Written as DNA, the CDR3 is TGCAGTGCCTTTTTAGCGGGGAGGCTTTACGAGCAGTACTTC. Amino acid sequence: CSAFLAGRLYEQYF.

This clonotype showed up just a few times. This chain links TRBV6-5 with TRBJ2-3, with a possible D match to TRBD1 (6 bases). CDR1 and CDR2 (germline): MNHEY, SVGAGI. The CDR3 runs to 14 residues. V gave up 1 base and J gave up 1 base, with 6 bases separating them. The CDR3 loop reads CASSYYRGTDTQYF. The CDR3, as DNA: TGTGCCAGCAGTTACTACAGGGGCACAGATACGCAGTATTTT.

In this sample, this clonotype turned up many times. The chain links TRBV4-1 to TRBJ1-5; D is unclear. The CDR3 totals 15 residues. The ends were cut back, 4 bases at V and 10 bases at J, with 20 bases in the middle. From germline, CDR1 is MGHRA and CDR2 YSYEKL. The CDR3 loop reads CASSRRTEAKVPQHF. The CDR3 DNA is TGCGCCAGCAGCCGACGAACCGAAGCTAAGGTTCCCCAGCATTTT.

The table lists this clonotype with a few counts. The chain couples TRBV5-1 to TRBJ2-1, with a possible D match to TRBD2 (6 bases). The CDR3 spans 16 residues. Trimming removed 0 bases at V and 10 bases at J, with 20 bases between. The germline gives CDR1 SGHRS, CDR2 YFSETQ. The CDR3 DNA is TGCGCCAGCAGCTTGGGGTCCGGGACTGCCGGTTGGGAGCAGTTCTTC. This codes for CASSLGSGTAGWEQFF.

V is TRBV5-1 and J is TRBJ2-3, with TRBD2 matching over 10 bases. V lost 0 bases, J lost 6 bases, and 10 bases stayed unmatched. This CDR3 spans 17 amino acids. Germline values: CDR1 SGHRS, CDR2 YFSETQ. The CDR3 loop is CASSLAGTSDPGDTQYF. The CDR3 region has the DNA TGCGCCAGCAGCTTGGCAGGGACTAGCGACCCCGGGGATACGCAGTATTTT.

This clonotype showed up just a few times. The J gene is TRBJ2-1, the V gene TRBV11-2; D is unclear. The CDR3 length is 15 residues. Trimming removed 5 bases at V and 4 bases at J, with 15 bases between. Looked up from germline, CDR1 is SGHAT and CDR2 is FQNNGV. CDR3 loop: CASSPLGRYYNEQFF. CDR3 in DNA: TGTGCCAGCAGCCCATTAGGTCGATATTACAATGAGCAGTTCTTC.

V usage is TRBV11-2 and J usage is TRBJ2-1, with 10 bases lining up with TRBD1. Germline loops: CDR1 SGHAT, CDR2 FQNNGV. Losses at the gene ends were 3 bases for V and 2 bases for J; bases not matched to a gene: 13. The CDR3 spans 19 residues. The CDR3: CASSLIRDRGTGAYNEQFF. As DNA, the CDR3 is TGTGCCAGCAGCTTGATCCGGGACAGGGGAACGGGCGCCTACAATGAGCAGTTCTTC.

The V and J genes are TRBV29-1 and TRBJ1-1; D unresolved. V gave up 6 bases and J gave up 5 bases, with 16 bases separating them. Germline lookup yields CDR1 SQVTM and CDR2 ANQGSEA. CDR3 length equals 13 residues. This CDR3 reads CSVALRAVTEAFF. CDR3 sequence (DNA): TGCAGCGTAGCCCTAAGGGCTGTAACTGAAGCTTTCTTT.

CDR3 coding DNA: TGTGCCACCCGGGGCCTTCGGAAAGACAATGAGCAGTTCTTC. It yields the protein CATRGLRKDNEQFF. This sequence joins TRBV24-1 and TRBJ2-1; possibly TRBD1 or TRBD2 for D (5 bases each). This CDR3 has 14 amino acids. Trimming left V 9 bases short and J 5 bases short, with 16 bases between. Germline loops: CDR1 KGHDR, CDR2 SFDVKD.

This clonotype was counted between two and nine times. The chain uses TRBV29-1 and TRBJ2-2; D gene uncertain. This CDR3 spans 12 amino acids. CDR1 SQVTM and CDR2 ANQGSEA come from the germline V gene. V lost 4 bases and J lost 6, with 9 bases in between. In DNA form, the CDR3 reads TGCAGCGTTGGCCCAGAAGCCGGGGAGCTGTTTTTT. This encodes CSVGPEAGELFF.

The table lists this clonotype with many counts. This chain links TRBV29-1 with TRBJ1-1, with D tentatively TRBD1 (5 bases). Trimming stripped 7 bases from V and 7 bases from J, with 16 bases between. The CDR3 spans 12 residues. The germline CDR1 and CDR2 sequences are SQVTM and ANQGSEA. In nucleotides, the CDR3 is TGCAGCGGTCAAATTGGACAAATTGAAGCTTTCTTT. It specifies CSGQIGQIEAFF.

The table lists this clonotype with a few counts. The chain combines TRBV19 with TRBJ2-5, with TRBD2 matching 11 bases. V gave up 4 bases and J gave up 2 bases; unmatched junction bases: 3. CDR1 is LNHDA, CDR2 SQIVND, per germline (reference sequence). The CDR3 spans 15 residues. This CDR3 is CASSTLAGGQETQYF. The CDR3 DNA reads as TGTGCCAGTAGTACCTTAGCGGGAGGGCAAGAGACCCAGTACTTC.

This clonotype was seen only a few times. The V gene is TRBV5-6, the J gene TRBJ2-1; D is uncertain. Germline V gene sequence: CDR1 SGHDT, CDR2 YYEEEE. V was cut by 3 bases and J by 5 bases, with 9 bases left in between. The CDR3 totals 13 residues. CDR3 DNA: TGTGCCAGCAGCTCGGACGGTAACAATGAGCAGTTCTTC. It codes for CASSSDGNNEQFF.

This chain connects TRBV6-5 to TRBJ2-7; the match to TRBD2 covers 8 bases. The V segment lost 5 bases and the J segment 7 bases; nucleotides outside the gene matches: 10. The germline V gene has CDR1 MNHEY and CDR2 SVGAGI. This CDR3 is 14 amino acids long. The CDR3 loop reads CASSHGTRVGEQYF. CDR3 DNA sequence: TGTGCCAGCAGTCACGGGACTAGAGTCGGGGAGCAGTACTTC.

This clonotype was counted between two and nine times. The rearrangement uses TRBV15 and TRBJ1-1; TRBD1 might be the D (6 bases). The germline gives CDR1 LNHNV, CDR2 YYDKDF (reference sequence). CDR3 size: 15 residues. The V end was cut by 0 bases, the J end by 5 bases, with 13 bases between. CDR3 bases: TGTGCCACCAGCAGAGATAGGGGGGGGCGGACTGAAGCTTTCTTT. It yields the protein CATSRDRGGRTEAFF. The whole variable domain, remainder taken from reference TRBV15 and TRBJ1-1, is DAMVIQNPRYQVTQFGKPVTLSCSQTLNHNVMYWYQQKSSQAPKLLFHYYDKDFNNEADTPDNFQSRRPNTSFCFLDIRSPGLGDTAMYLCATSRDRGGRTEAFFGQGTRLTVV.

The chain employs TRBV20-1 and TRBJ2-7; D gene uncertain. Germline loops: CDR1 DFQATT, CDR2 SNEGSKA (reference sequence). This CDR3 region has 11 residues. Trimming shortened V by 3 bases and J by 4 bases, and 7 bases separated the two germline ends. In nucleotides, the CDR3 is TGCAGTGCTAGGAGTGAATACGAGCAGTACTTC. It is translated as CSARSEYEQYF.

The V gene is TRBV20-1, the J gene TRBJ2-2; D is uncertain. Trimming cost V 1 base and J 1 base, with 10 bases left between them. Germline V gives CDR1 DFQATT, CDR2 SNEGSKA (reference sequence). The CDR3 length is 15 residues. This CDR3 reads CSARVRTVNTGELFF. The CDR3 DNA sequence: TGCAGTGCTAGAGTGAGGACGGTGAACACCGGGGAGCTGTTTTTT.

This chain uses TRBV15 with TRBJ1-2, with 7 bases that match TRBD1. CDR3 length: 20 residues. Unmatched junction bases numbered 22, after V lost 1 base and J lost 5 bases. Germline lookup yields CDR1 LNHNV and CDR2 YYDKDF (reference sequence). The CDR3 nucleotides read TGTGCCACCAGCAGAGCGCCCTCCCAGACAGGGTTCTACATGGGGTATGGCTACACCTTC. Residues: CATSRAPSQTGFYMGYGYTF. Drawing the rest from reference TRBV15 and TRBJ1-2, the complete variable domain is DAMVIQNPRYQVTQFGKPVTLSCSQTLNHNVMYWYQQKSSQAPKLLFHYYDKDFNNEADTPDNFQSRRPNTSFCFLDIRSPGLGDTAMYLCATSRAPSQTGFYMGYGYTFGSGTRLTVV.

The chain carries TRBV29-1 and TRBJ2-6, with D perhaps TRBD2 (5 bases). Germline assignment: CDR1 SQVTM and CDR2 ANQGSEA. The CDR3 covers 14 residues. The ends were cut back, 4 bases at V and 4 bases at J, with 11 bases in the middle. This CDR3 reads CSVGSGSGANVLTF. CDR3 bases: TGCAGCGTTGGTTCGGGGTCCGGGGCCAACGTCCTGACTTTC.

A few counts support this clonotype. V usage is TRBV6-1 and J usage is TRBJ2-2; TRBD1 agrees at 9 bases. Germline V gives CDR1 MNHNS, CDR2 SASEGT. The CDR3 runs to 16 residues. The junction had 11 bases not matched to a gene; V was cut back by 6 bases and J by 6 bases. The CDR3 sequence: CASRDRGQGSPGELFF. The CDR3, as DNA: TGTGCCAGCAGGGACAGGGGCCAGGGGTCACCCGGGGAGCTGTTTTTT.

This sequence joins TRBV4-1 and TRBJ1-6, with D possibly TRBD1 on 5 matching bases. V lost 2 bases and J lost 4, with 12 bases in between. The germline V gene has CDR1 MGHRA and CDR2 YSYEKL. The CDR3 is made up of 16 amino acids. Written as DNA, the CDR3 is TGCGCCAGCAGCCAAAGGGACGGATTGTATAATTCACCCCTCCACTTT. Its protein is CASSQRDGLYNSPLHF.

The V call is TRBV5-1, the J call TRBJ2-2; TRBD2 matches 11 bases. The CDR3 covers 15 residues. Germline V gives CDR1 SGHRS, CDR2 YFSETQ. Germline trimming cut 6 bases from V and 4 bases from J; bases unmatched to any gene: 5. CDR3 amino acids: CASTPTSGVTGELFF. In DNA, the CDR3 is TGCGCCAGCACCCCGACTAGCGGGGTCACCGGGGAGCTGTTTTTT.

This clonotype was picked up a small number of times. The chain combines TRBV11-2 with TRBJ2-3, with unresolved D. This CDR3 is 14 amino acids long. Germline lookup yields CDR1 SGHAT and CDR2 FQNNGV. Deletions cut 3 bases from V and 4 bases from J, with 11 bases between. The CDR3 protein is CASSFWLGADTQYF. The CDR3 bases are TGTGCCAGCAGCTTTTGGCTAGGCGCAGATACGCAGTATTTT.

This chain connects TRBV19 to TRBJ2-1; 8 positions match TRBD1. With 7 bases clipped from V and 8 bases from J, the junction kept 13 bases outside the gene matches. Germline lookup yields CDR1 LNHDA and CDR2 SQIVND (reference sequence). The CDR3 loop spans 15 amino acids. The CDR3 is CASTHRGIKRDEQFF. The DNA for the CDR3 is TGTGCCAGTACACACAGGGGGATTAAGAGGGATGAGCAGTTCTTC.

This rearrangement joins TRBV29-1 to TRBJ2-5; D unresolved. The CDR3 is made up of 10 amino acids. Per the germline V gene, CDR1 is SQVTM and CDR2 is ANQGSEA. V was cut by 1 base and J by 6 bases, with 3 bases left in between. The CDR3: CSVEGQTQYF. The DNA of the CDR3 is TGCAGCGTTGAAGGACAGACCCAGTACTTC.